The T cell receptor (beta chain) described here comes from a study of T-cell memory formation after mild COVID-19. General study points: For second-wave clones that peaked at day 37, SARS-CoV-2 specificity went unverified. CD4+ contracting clones were mainly CM and EM; CD8+ ones, EMRA.

Notes on this clonotype: Its target is not known.

Constant-segment primers and 5'RACE yielded cDNA libraries for TCR alpha and TCR beta, each carrying sample barcodes and UMIs. MiXCR, run by TCRdb on the 5' RACE reads, gives a single entry per CDR3 protein. The repertoire includes 250,000 to 300,000 distinct CDR3 sequences, 15% to 20% of them detected once, and 20% to 25% sits in the top ten. V dropped 2 bases and J dropped 10 bases, with 20 bases sitting between them. Germline loops: CDR1 DFQATT, CDR2 SNEGSKA (reference sequence). The CDR3 spans 14 residues. Sample: PBMCs or a T cell subset sorted from them (not recorded which). This TCR came from a man between 18 and 35 years old who had mild COVID-19 (a few samples of this study predate the infection). Cell type and time point are not known. The V gene is TRBV20-1, the J gene TRBJ1-1; the D is unclear. CDR3 sequence reads: CSARKSMPPGRAFF. The CDR3 nucleotides read TGCAGTGCTAGAAAGTCCATGCCCCCAGGTAGAGCTTTCTTT.